The 2 T cell receptor beta chains below come from one sample, sequenced in a study of T cells in Graves' hyperthyroidism and ophthalmopathy. TCR beta CDR3 sequences were amplified from RNA transcripts. Initially, a first-round RT-PCR of the TCR CDR3 employed the HTBI primer set. TCRdb re-called the multiplex PCR reads through MiXCR, storing one row per CDR3 protein. The data show 300,000 to 500,000 distinct CDR3 sequences, more than 12% seen once. The specimen was blood. The source of these receptors is a man aged 50 or older with Graves' ophthalmopathy.

At least ten counts were recorded for this clonotype. V and J are TRBV29-1 and TRBJ2-3, with 11 nucleotides matching TRBD2. The CDR3 runs 15 residues. The ends lost 7 bases at V and 2 bases at J; junction bases unmatched: 8. Germline V gene sequence: CDR1 SQVTM, CDR2 ANQGSEA. The CDR3 DNA sequence: TGCAGCGCGAACGGACTAGCGGGTACCACAGATACGCAGTATTTT. It yields the protein CSANGLAGTTDTQYF.

The CDR3 region is CSAGPGGPHGELFF. The CDR3 DNA reads TGCAGTGCTGGACCGGGAGGGCCTCACGGGGAGCTGTTTTTT. The V and J genes are TRBV20-1 and TRBJ2-2, with TRBD2 matching 8 bases. V was clipped by 5 bases and J by 7 bases; unmatched bases: 9. CDR3 size: 14 residues. In germline, CDR1 is DFQATT, CDR2 SNEGSKA (reference sequence).